This TCR beta chain was identified in a study of cytomegalovirus exposure and HLA in healthy donors. The PCR was carried out with 60 Vbeta primers and 13 Jbeta primers. Clones were sequenced by immunoSEQ multiplex PCR, and TCRdb holds only the in-frame ones, with some missing. Counted here are tens of thousands of clones, around 80% occurring once; the ten biggest clones make up around 2.5%. V was trimmed by 0 bases and J by 8 bases, leaving 16 bases between them. CDR3 length: 16 amino acids. Germline assignment: CDR1 LNHNV and CDR2 YYDKDF (reference sequence). Specimen: PBMCs. The J gene is TRBJ1-4, the V gene TRBV15; tentative D call: TRBD1 (5 bases). This receptor was taken from a male donor in good health and CMV-seropositive. The CDR3 loop is CATSRDRMSGGEKLFF. The CDR3 coding sequence is TGTGCCACCAGCAGAGATCGAATGTCGGGGGGGGAAAAACTGTTTTTT. Full variable domain (missing parts from reference TRBV15 and TRBJ1-4): DAMVIQNPRYQVTQFGKPVTLSCSQTLNHNVMYWYQQKSSQAPKLLFHYYDKDFNNEADTPDNFQSRRPNTSFCFLDIRSPGLGDTAMYLCATSRDRMSGGEKLFFGSGTQLSVL.